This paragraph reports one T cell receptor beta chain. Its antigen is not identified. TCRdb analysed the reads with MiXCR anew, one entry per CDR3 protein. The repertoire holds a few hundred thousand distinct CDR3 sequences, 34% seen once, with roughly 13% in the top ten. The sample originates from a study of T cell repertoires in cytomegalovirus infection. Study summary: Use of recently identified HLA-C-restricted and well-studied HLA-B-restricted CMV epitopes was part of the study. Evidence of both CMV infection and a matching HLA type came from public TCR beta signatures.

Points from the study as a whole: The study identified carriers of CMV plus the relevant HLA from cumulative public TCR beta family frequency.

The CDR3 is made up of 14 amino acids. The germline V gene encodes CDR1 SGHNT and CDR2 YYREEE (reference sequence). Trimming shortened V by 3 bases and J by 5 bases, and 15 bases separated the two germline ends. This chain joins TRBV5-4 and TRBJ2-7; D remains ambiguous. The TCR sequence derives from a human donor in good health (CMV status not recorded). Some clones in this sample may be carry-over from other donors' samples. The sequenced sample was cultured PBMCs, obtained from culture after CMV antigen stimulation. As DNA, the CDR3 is TGTGCCAGCAGCTCTGACGCTAGAATCCACGAGCAGTACTTC. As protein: CASSSDARIHEQYF.